This TCR beta chain was recorded in a study of OX40 agonist ivuxolimab in advanced cancers. With regard to the full study: The costimulatory receptor OX40 (CD134) was targeted by ivuxolimab, a fully human IgG2 agonistic monoclonal antibody. Intravenous ivuxolimab was administered to patients every 2 weeks at six dose levels: 0.01, 0.1, 0.3, 1.5, 3 and 10 mg/kg. Of the approximately 50 patients in dose escalation, some 19 had hepatocellular carcinoma, roughly 15 had melanoma, 9 had renal cell carcinoma and 9 had head and neck cancer. A male proportion of 82.7% and a mean age of approximately 61 years, ranging from about 23 to 90, were recorded for the dose-escalation cohort. Patients were allowed to have had prior anti-PD-1, anti-PD-L1 or anti-CTLA-4 therapy, and 40% to 45% of the dose-escalation patients had previously received checkpoint inhibitors. Partial responses occurred in three dose-escalation patients: two with cutaneous melanoma and one with hepatocellular carcinoma. The purpose of peripheral TCRbeta sequencing was to test whether ivuxolimab changed TCR sequence diversity and led to clonal T-cell expansion. The monotherapy dose-escalation portion (N of about 52 patients) of the phase I ivuxolimab trial is reported in the paper. On the study overall, not on this receptor specifically: At doses from 0.1 to 3.0 mg/kg, clonal expansion was seen in both CD4+ and CD8+ blood T cells between baseline and week 6. Low levels of normalized T-cell clonal expansion were also seen in some nonresponding patients. The antigen specificity of the peripheral T cells that underwent clonal expansion was not determined. On average, CD8+ T cells showed more expanded clones than CD4+ T cells after ivuxolimab. In the 0.1-3.0 mg/kg groups, partial responders had among the lowest normalized peripheral clonal expansion, particularly in CD8+ T cells.

In regard to this clone: No antigen is known for it. No per-base quality is available; no much larger clone lies one base away.

Including the terminal cysteine and phenylalanine, the CDR3 comprises 16 residues. Only the CDR3 portion is preserved as DNA: 48 bases, with reading frame beginning at the first base. CDR1 and CDR2 (MGHRA, YSYEKL) derive from the germline V gene. Genomic DNA was isolated from the sorted cells so that the TCRbeta CDR3 region could be sequenced. TCRbeta CDR3 regions were sequenced using the immunoSEQ Assay. Here the immuneACCESS table is served through TCRdb, limited to in-frame sequences with V and J called. Missing clones are a known gap in these copies; in checked studies unresolved V genes cover under half, and the rest lacks a known reason. The sample records 40,000 to 50,000 clones, roughly 80% of which are singletons. Of the sample, about 10% falls within the top ten clones. Patients with autoimmune disease history or receiving systemic immunosuppression were excluded from the trial. Peripheral blood for TCR sequencing was collected from all dose cohorts at baseline, on cycle 4 day 1, and on cycle 7 day 1. Samples came from an open-label, multicenter, first-in-human phase I dose-escalation trial of ivuxolimab. The trial enrolled adults with locally advanced or metastatic head and neck squamous cell, hepatocellular, melanoma or renal cell carcinoma. Before TCR sequencing, CD4+ and CD8+ T cells were separately sorted from peripheral blood.

The rearranged chain carries TRBV4-1 and TRBJ2-5; a stretch of 10 junction bases matches TRBD1. The end of the DNA fits TRBJ2-7 better, so the J call may be wrong. Here the sequenced sample was CD4+ or CD8+ T cells sorted from blood, taken in a trial of the OX40 agonist ivuxolimab. The receptor comes from an adult with an advanced solid tumor such as melanoma, head and neck, liver or kidney cancer. The nucleotide sequence reads as follows: TGCGCCAGCAGCCAACCCCCGGGACAGGGGTCTATCGAGCAGTACTTC. This yields the protein CASSQPPGQGSIEQYF.